This T cell receptor beta chain was captured in a study of identical twins. Germline V gives CDR1 SEHNR, CDR2 FQNEAQ (reference sequence). The CDR3 has 15 residues. V was clipped by 1 base and J by 5 bases; unmatched bases: 8. TCRdb re-derived calls from the 5' RACE reads in MiXCR, one entry per CDR3 protein. This sample has 400,000 to 650,000 distinct CDR3 sequences, with around 20% found just once. These records were also assigned to another study, of T cells expressing NK-cell markers.

This TCR was recovered from a young woman in good health. The J gene is TRBJ2-7, the V gene TRBV7-9; TRBD1 agrees at 7 bases. The sample comprised CD4+ T cells sorted from blood. The CDR3 bases are TGTGCCAGCAGCTTAGGGACAGGAGCCCATCACGAGCAGTACTTC. It yields the protein CASSLGTGAHHEQYF.